These T cell receptor beta chains were read from a single sample in a study of shared clonotypes between healthy human individuals. Measured with immunoSEQ multiplex PCR; TCRdb has only the in-frame clones, and not every one. This sample carries roughly 2.6 million clones, 90% to 95% of them seen once, and the ten largest clones take over 0.12%. Material for sequencing was naive CD4+ T cells sorted from blood. The receptors derive from a man between 18 and 35 years old in good health. Each CDR3 is given with its conserved first and last residue. A D gene is named only where the DNA matches it firmly. Expanded clones are given a class, and other clones once, few, many or no size at all.

CDR3 protein | CDR3 DNA | V gene | clone size | J gene | D gene
CASSSEGSHSNQPQHF | TGTGCCAGCAGCTCCGAAGGCAGTCATAGCAATCAGCCCCAGCATTTT | TRBV5-8 | . | TRBJ1-5 | .
CASSAQGGGGHKRLGKADTQYF | TGTGCCAGCAGCGCCCAGGGCGGGGGAGGGCATAAGAGGTTGGGTAAAGCAGATACGCAGTATTTT | TRBV9 | . | TRBJ2-3 | TRBD2
CASSWGKEQFF | TGTGCCAGCAGTTGGGGGAAGGAGCAGTTCTTC | TRBV6-6 | once | TRBJ2-1 | .
CASSLTKSRDTQYF | TGTGCCAGCAGCTTGACTAAATCCAGAGATACGCAGTATTTT | TRBV7-2 | . | TRBJ2-3 | .
CASSLGTGNTEAFF | TGTGCCAGCAGCTTGGGGACAGGGAACACTGAAGCTTTCTTT | TRBV11-2 | . | TRBJ1-1 | TRBD1
CASTDWGVSNQPQHF | TGTGCCAGTACCGACTGGGGTGTTAGCAATCAGCCCCAGCATTTT | TRBV19 | . | TRBJ1-5 | .
CASRAGSYSNQPQHF | TGTGCCAGTAGGGCGGGATCCTATAGCAATCAGCCCCAGCATTTT | TRBV19 | . | TRBJ1-5 | .
CASSKGGAGSGNTIYF | TGTGCTAGCAGTAAAGGGGGCGCGGGTTCTGGAAACACCATATATTTT | TRBV7-7 | . | TRBJ1-3 | TRBD1
CASSLFPQGTDTQYF | TGTGCCAGCAGTTTATTTCCCCAGGGAACAGATACGCAGTATTTT | TRBV27 | . | TRBJ2-3 | .
CASSPGTSGGAYNEQFF | TGTGCCAGCAGTCCGGGGACTAGCGGGGGGGCTTACAATGAGCAGTTCTTC | TRBV2 | . | TRBJ2-1 | TRBD2
CASSFGGASNYGYTF | TGCGCCAGCAGCTTTGGAGGGGCCTCTAACTATGGCTACACCTTC | TRBV5-1 | . | TRBJ1-2 | .
CAISDGQGAHEQYF | TGTGCCATCAGTGACGGGCAGGGGGCCCACGAGCAGTACTTC | TRBV10-3 | . | TRBJ2-7 | TRBD1
CASSLEGGMETQYF | TGCGCCAGCAGCTTGGAGGGGGGGATGGAGACCCAGTACTTC | TRBV5-1 | . | TRBJ2-5 | .